This is a list of T cell receptor beta chains from one sample in a study of blood T cell repertoires in COVID-19. Measured with immunoSEQ multiplex PCR; TCRdb has only the in-frame clones, and not every one. The sample carries about 360,000 clones, 86% recorded once. Input material: peripheral blood. The origin of the receptors is a woman aged 60 to 75 with COVID-19, enrolled during active disease. Both conserved end residues are part of each CDR3. A D gene is named only where the DNA matches it firmly. A row's size may be missing; if present it is once, few, many or a size class.

CDR3aa	CDR3nt	j_gene	v_gene	abundance	d_gene
CASRGGRTPTEAFF	TGCGCCAGCAGGGGGGGGAGGACGCCCACTGAAGCTTTCTTT	TRBJ1-1	TRBV5-1	NA	NA
CASSVGSSGGTLGYNEQFF	TGTGCCAGCAGCGTAGGGAGTAGCGGGGGGACTTTAGGGTACAATGAGCAGTTCTTC	TRBJ2-1	TRBV9	NA	TRBD2
CASSLFASGGVRGTDTQYF	TGTGCCAGCAGCTTATTTGCTAGCGGGGGGGTACGGGGCACAGATACGCAGTATTTT	TRBJ2-3	TRBV7-8	many	TRBD2
CAISEGAETQYF	TGTGCCATCAGTGAGGGGGCAGAGACCCAGTACTTC	TRBJ2-5	TRBV10-3	few	NA
CASSNRVNTEAFF	TGTGCCAGTAGTAACAGGGTGAACACTGAAGCTTTCTTT	TRBJ1-1	TRBV19	NA	NA
CASSLIQGETQYF	TGTGCCAGCAGCTTAATCCAGGGAGAGACCCAGTACTTC	TRBJ2-5	TRBV7-6	NA	NA
CAISEVGPTGQVERGYTF	TGTGCCATCAGTGAGGTGGGTCCGACAGGGCAGGTGGAGAGGGGCTACACCTTC	TRBJ1-2	TRBV10-3	NA	TRBD1
CASSAVDTQYF	TGTGCCAGCAGCGCGGTTGATACGCAGTATTTT	TRBJ2-3	TRBV7-2	NA	NA
CASSLRGHGYTF	TGTGCCAGCAGTTTACGAGGGCATGGCTACACCTTC	TRBJ1-2	TRBV27	NA	NA
CASSGAASGTQYF	TGCGCCAGCAGTGGGGCCGCGTCCGGTACGCAGTATTTT	TRBJ2-3	TRBV10-1	NA	NA
CASTRTGGRTEAFF	TGTGCCAGCACCCGGACAGGGGGTAGGACTGAAGCTTTCTTT	TRBJ1-1	TRBV7-9	few	TRBD1
CASSTRRTGANTGELFF	TGTGCCAGTAGTACTCGTCGGACAGGGGCCAACACCGGGGAGCTGTTTTTT	TRBJ2-2	TRBV19	NA	TRBD1
CASSLAGGLTVYNSPLHF	TGTGCCAGCAGCTTAGCAGGGGGCCTCACCGTGTATAATTCACCCCTCCACTTT	TRBJ1-6	TRBV11-2	NA	TRBD1
CASSVEGEGEQYF	TGTGCCAGCAGTGTTGAAGGGGAGGGCGAGCAGTACTTC	TRBJ2-7	TRBV2	NA	TRBD2
CAISESQGYNEQFF	TGTGCCATCAGTGAGTCCCAGGGCTACAATGAGCAGTTCTTC	TRBJ2-1	TRBV10-3	NA	NA
CASSFTGLAGELFF	TGTGCCAGCAGTTTCACGGGTCTTGCCGGGGAGCTGTTTTTT	TRBJ2-2	TRBV6-5	few	NA
CAWMLGGTETQYF	TGTGCCTGGATGCTAGGGGGCACGGAGACCCAGTACTTC	TRBJ2-5	TRBV30	NA	TRBD1
CAISDRTARGSYEQYF	TGTGCCATCAGTGATCGGACTGCCCGGGGCTCCTACGAGCAGTACTTC	TRBJ2-7	TRBV10-3	NA	NA
CASSVDGGSNQPQHF	TGTGCCAGCAGCGTAGACGGAGGTAGCAATCAGCCCCAGCATTTT	TRBJ1-5	TRBV9	NA	NA
CASSIQGYGYTF	TGTGCCAGTAGTATACAGGGTTATGGCTACACCTTC	TRBJ1-2	TRBV19	NA	NA
CATSRDGAFQETQYF	TGTGCCACCAGCAGAGATGGGGCGTTCCAAGAGACCCAGTACTTC	TRBJ2-5	TRBV15	NA	NA
CASSKRLAGGLTDTQYF	TGTGCCAGCAGCAAACGACTAGCGGGGGGGTTGACAGATACGCAGTATTTT	TRBJ2-3	TRBV6-2/TRBV6-3	NA	TRBD2
CAWTANYGYTF	TGTGCCTGGACGGCTAACTATGGCTACACCTTC	TRBJ1-2	TRBV30	NA	NA
CAVRGQFGYTF	TGTGCAGTCAGGGGGCAGTTTGGCTACACCTTC	TRBJ1-2	TRBV6-5	NA	TRBD1
CASSFQGGSLGELFF	TGTGCCAGCAGCTTCCAGGGGGGTTCGCTCGGGGAGCTGTTTTTT	TRBJ2-2	TRBV5-4	NA	NA
CASSFQGSTEAFF	TGTGCCAGCAGCTTTCAGGGTTCCACTGAAGCTTTCTTT	TRBJ1-1	TRBV5-5	NA	NA
CASSGTSGGETQYF	TGCGCCAGCAGTGGGACTAGCGGGGGGGAGACCCAGTACTTC	TRBJ2-5	TRBV10-2	NA	TRBD2
CASSPTVLAGFTDTQYF	TGTGCCAGCAGCCCAACAGTACTAGCGGGGTTCACAGATACGCAGTATTTT	TRBJ2-3	TRBV4-2	NA	TRBD2
CASSRGAGTATNEKLFF	TGTGCCAGCAGCCGAGGGGCGGGGACTGCAACTAATGAAAAACTGTTTTTT	TRBJ1-4	TRBV6-2/TRBV6-3	NA	NA
CASSVTTGQETQYF	TGTGCCAGCTCCGTGACGACAGGCCAAGAGACCCAGTACTTC	TRBJ2-5	TRBV18	NA	NA
CASSVGHPPGELFF	TGTGCCAGCAGCGTAGGACACCCACCCGGGGAGCTGTTTTTT	TRBJ2-2	TRBV9	NA	NA
CASSLRADISISGNTIYF	TGTGCCAGCAGCTTAAGGGCGGACATCTCTATCTCTGGAAACACCATATATTTT	TRBJ1-3	TRBV7-9	few	NA
CASSPSLGPNYGYTF	TGTGCCAGCAGCCCCTCCCTTGGGCCGAACTATGGCTACACCTTC	TRBJ1-2	TRBV25-1	NA	NA
CASSYDQGRNSGANVLTF	TGTGCCAGCAGTTACGACCAGGGCCGCAACTCTGGGGCCAACGTCCTGACTTTC	TRBJ2-6	TRBV6-2/TRBV6-3	NA	NA
CASRATESTQHF	TGTGCCAGCAGAGCTACAGAAAGTACCCAGCATTTT	TRBJ1-5	TRBV2	NA	NA
CASSSTDNTGELFF	TGTGCCAGCAGCTCGACAGATAACACCGGGGAGCTGTTTTTT	TRBJ2-2	TRBV11-3	NA	NA
CASSPGQGAYEQYF	TGTGCCAGCTCGCCGGGACAGGGGGCCTACGAGCAGTACTTC	TRBJ2-7	TRBV18	NA	TRBD1
CASSPRPGTDNQPQHF	TGCGCCAGCAGCCCCCGTCCTGGGACAGATAATCAGCCCCAGCATTTT	TRBJ1-5	TRBV5-1	once	TRBD1
CASSLNTDTEAFF	TGTGCCAGCAGCTTAAATACGGACACTGAAGCTTTCTTT	TRBJ1-1	TRBV7-9	NA	NA
CASGSLGVSYTF	TGTGCCAGCGGATCCCTCGGGGTGAGCTACACCTTC	TRBJ1-2	TRBV27	NA	NA
CASRRDSRNTGELFF	TGTGCCAGTAGGAGGGATTCGCGAAACACCGGGGAGCTGTTTTTT	TRBJ2-2	TRBV19	NA	NA
CASSLRQGSYGYTF	TGTGCCAGCAGCCTAAGACAGGGTTCCTATGGCTACACCTTC	TRBJ1-2	TRBV9	NA	TRBD1
CASTLPRGLTGTGELFF	TGTGCCAGCACACTGCCCCGCGGGCTCACGGGCACCGGGGAGCTGTTTTTT	TRBJ2-2	TRBV2	NA	NA
CASSLYSGGFNEQFF	TGCGCCAGCAGCTTGTACAGCGGGGGGTTCAATGAGCAGTTCTTC	TRBJ2-1	TRBV5-1	NA	TRBD2
CASSLVTGQSNQPQHF	TGTGCCAGCAGTTTGGTGACCGGACAAAGCAATCAGCCCCAGCATTTT	TRBJ1-5	TRBV28	NA	NA
CASSSAGGPQETQYF	TGTGCCAGCAGCTCAGCGGGGGGCCCCCAAGAGACCCAGTACTTC	TRBJ2-5	TRBV4-2	NA	TRBD2
CASGLTRDTEAFF	TGTGCTAGTGGCTTGACCAGGGACACTGAAGCTTTCTTT	TRBJ1-1	TRBV12-5	NA	NA
CASSYSAQNYEQYF	TGTGCCAGCAGTTACTCTGCACAGAACTACGAGCAGTACTTC	TRBJ2-7	TRBV6-5	NA	NA
CASSFRGSYANYGYTF	TGTGCCAGCAGCTTCCGGGGGTCCTATGCTAACTATGGCTACACCTTC	TRBJ1-2	TRBV11-3	NA	NA
CASSQDTGLAGTGELFF	TGTGCCAGCAGCCAAGATACCGGACTAGCGGGGACCGGGGAGCTGTTTTTT	TRBJ2-2	TRBV4-2	few	TRBD2
CASSLAGFETQYF	TGCGCCAGCAGCTTGGCAGGGTTTGAGACCCAGTACTTC	TRBJ2-5	TRBV5-1	NA	NA
CASKSMGGADTQYF	TGTGCCAGCAAGTCGATGGGGGGGGCGGATACGCAGTATTTT	TRBJ2-3	TRBV2	NA	NA
CASRSGTGTSGNTIYF	TGTGCCAGTCGTTCCGGGACAGGGACCTCTGGAAACACCATATATTTT	TRBJ1-3	TRBV19	NA	TRBD1
CASSEGQLVSYEQYF	TGCGCCAGCAGCGAAGGACAGTTGGTATCCTACGAGCAGTACTTC	TRBJ2-7	TRBV5-1	NA	NA